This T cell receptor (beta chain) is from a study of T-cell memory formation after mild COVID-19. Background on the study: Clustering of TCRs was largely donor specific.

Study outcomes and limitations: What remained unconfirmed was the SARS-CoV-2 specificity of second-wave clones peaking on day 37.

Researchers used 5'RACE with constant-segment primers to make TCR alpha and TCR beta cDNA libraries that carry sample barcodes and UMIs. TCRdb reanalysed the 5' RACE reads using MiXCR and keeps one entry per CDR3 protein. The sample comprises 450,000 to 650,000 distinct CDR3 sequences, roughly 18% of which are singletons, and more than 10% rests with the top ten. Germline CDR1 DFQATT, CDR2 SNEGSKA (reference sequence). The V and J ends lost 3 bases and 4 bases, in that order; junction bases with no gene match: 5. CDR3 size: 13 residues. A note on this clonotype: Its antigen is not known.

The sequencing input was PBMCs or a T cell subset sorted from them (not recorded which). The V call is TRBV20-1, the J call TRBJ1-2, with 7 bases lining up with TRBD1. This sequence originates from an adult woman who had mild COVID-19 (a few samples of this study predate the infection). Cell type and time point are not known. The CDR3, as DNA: TGCAGTGCTAGGGTCCGGGACAGCTATGGCTACACCTTC. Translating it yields CSARVRDSYGYTF.